This T cell receptor (beta chain) originates from a study of beta chain features in type 1 diabetes. The authors reverse transcribed all of the isolated RNA, so sequencing captured expressed TCRB transcripts. Profiled with immunoSEQ multiplex PCR; TCRdb holds only in-frame clones, not every one. Of over 500,000 clones listed, about 14% were seen once; the top ten hold roughly 0.098%. V was cut by 0 bases and J by 4 bases, with 7 bases left in between. Germline V gene data show CDR1 as LNHNV and CDR2 as YYDKDF (reference sequence). The CDR3 is made up of 13 amino acids. Concerning this clone itself: This sample also contains other DNA sequences that code for the same CDR3.

V and J are TRBV15 and TRBJ2-7, with D uncertain. The sequencing input was naive CD4+ T cells from blood. The receptor's source is a man aged 18 to 30 in good health. CDR3 in amino acids: CATSREGFYEQYF. CDR3 nucleotides: TGTGCCACCAGCAGAGAAGGGTTTTACGAGCAGTACTTC.